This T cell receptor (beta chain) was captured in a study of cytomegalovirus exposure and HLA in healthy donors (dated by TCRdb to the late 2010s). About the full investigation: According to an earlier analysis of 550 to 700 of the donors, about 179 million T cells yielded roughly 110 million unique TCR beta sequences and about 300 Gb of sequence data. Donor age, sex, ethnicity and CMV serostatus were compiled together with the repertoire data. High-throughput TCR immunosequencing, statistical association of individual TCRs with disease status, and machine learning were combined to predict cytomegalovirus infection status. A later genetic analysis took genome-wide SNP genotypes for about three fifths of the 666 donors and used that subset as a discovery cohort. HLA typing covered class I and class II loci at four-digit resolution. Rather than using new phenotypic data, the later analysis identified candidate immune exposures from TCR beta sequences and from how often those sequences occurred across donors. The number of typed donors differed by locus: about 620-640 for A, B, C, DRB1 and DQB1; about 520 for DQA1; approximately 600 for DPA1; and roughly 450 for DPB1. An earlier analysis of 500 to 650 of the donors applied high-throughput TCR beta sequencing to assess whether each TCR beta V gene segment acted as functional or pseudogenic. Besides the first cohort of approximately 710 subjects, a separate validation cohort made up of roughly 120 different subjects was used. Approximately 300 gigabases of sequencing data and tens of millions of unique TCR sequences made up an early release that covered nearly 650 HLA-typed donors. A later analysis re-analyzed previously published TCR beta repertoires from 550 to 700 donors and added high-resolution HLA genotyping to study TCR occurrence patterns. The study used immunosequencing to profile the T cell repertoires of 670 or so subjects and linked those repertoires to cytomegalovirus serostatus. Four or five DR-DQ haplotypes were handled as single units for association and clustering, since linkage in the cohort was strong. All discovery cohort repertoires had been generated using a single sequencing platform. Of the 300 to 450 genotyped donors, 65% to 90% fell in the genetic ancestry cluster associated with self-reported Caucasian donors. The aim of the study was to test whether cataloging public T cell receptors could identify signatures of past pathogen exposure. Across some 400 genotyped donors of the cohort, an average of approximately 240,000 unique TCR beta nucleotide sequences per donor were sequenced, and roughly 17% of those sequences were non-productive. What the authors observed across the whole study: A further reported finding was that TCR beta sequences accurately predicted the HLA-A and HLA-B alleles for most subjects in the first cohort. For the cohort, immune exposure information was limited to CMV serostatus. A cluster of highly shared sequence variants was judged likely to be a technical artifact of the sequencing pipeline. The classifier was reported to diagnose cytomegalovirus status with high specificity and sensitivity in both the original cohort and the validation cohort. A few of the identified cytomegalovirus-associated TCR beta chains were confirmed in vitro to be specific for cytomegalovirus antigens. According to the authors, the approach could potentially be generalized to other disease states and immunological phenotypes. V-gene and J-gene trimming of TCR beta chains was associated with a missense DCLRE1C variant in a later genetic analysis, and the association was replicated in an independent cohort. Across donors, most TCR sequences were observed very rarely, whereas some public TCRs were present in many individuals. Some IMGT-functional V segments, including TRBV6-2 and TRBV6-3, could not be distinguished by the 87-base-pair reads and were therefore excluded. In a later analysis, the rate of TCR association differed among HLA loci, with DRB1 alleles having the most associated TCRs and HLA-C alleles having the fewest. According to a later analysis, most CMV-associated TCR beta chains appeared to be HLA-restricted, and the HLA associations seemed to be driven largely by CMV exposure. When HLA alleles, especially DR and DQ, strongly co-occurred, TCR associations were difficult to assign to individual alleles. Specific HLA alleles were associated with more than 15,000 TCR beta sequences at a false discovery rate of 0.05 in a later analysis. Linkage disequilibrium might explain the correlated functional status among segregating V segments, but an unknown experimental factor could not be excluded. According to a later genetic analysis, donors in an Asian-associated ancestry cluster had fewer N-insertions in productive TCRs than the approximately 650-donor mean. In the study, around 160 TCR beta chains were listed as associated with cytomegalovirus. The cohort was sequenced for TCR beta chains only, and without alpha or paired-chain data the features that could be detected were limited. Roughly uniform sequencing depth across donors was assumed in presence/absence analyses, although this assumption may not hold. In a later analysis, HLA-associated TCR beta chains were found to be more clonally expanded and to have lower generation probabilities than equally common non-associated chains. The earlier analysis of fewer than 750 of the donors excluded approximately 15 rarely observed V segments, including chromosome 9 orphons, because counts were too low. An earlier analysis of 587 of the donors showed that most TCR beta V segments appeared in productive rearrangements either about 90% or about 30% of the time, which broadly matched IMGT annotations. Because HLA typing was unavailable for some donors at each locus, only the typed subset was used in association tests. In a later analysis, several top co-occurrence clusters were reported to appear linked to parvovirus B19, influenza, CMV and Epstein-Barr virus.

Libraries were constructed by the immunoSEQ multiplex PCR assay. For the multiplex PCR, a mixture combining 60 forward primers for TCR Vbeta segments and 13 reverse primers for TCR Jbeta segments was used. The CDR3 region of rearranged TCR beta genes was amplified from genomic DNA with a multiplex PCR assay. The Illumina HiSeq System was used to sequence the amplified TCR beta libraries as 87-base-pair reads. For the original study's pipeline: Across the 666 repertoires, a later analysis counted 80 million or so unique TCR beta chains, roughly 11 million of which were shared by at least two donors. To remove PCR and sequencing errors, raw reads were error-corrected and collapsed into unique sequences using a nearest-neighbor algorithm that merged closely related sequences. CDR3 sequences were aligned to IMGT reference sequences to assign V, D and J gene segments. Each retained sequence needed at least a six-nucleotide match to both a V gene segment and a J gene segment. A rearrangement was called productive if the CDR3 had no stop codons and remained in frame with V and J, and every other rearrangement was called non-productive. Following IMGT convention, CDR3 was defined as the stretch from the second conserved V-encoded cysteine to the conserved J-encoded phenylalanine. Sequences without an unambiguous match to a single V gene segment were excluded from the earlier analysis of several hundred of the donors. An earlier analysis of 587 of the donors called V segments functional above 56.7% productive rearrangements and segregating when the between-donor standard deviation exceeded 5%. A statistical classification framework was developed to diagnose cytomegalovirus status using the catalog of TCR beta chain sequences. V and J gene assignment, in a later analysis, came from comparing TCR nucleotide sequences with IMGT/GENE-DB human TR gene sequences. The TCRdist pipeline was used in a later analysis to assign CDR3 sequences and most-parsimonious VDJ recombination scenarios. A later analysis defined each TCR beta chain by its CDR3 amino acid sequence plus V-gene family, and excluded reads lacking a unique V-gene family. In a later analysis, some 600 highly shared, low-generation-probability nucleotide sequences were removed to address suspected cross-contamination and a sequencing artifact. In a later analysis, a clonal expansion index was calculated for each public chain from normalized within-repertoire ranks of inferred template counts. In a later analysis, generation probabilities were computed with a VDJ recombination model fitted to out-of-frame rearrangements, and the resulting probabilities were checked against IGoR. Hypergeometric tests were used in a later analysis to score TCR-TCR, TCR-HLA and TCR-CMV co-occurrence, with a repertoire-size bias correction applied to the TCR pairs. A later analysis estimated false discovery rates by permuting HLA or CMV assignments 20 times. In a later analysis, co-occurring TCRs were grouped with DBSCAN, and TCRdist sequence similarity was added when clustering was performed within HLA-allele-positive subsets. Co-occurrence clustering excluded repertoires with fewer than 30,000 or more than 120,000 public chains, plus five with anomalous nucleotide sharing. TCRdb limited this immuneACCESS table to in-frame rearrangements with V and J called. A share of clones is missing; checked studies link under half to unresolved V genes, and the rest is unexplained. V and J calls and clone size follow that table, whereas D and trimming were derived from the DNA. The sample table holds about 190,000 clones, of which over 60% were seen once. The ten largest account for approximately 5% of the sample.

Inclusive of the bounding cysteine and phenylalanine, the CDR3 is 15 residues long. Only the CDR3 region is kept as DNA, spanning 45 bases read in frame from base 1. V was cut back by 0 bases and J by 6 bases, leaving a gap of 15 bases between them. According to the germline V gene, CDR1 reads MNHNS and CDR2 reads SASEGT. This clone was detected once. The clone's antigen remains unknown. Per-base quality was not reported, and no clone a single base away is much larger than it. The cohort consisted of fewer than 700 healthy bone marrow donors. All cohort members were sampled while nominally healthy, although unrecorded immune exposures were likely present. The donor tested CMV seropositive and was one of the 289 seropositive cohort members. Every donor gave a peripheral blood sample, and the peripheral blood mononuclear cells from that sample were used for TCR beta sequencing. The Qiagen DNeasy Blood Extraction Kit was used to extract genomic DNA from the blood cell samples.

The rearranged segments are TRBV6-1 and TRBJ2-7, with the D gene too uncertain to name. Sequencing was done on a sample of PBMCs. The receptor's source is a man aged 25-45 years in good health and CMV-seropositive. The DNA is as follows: TGTGCCAGCAGTGAAGCGGCCTCGTTTAAGCGCGAGCAGTACTTC. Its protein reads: CASSEAASFKREQYF.